The rows below give T cell receptor beta chains drawn from one sample of a study of shared clonotypes between healthy human individuals. TCRdb's table, derived via immunoSEQ multiplex PCR, lists solely in-frame clones and lacks some. The sample records a few million clones, roughly 93% being singletons. The sequenced material came from naive CD4+ T cells from PBMCs. These receptors were obtained from a man between 18 and 35 years old in good health. Some clones in this sample may be carry-over from other donors' samples. The CDR3 runs from the conserved cysteine through the conserved F or W. The D gene is left open where the match is weak. Size is omitted from some rows. Given values are once, few, many or a class for expanded clones.

D gene: NA
clone size: once
CDR3 length: 18
J gene: TRBJ2-6
V gene: TRBV7-3
CDR3 DNA: TGTGCCAGCAGCTTAGCGTCAGTCGGGAGCTCTGGGGCCAACGTCCTGACTTTC
CDR3 protein: CASSLASVGSSGANVLTF

D gene: TRBD1
clone size: NA
CDR3 length: 15
J gene: TRBJ2-7
V gene: TRBV5-1
CDR3 DNA: TGCGCCAGCAGCTTCCCCGGGAAGGGGGCAGACGAGCAGTACTTC
CDR3 protein: CASSFPGKGADEQYF

D gene: TRBD1
clone size: NA
CDR3 length: 16
J gene: TRBJ1-2
V gene: TRBV7-9
CDR3 DNA: TGTGCCAGCAGCTACGGTCTGACAGGGGGCACGGCTGGCTACACCTTC
CDR3 protein: CASSYGLTGGTAGYTF

D gene: NA
clone size: NA
CDR3 length: 16
J gene: TRBJ1-5
V gene: TRBV7-8
CDR3 DNA: TGTGCCAGCAGCTTAGCGCGTGTGGGAGCCGATCAGCCCCAGCATTTT
CDR3 protein: CASSLARVGADQPQHF

D gene: TRBD2
clone size: NA
CDR3 length: 17
J gene: TRBJ2-3
V gene: TRBV9
CDR3 DNA: TGTGCCAGCAGCTTACCGGGACTAGCGGTAGGTGCAGATACGCAGTATTTT
CDR3 protein: CASSLPGLAVGADTQYF

D gene: NA
clone size: NA
CDR3 length: 16
J gene: TRBJ2-7
V gene: TRBV6-1
CDR3 DNA: TGTGCCAGCAGTGAAGCTCTAGGGATACTCTTTAACGAGCAGTACTTC
CDR3 protein: CASSEALGILFNEQYF

D gene: NA
clone size: NA
CDR3 length: 11
J gene: TRBJ1-2
V gene: TRBV2
CDR3 DNA: TGTGCCTCGGTGGCGGAATATGGCTACACCTTC
CDR3 protein: CASVAEYGYTF

D gene: NA
clone size: NA
CDR3 length: 13
J gene: TRBJ2-5
V gene: TRBV25-1
CDR3 DNA: TGTGCCAGCAGTGAAGGGACCCAAGAGACCCAGTACTTC
CDR3 protein: CASSEGTQETQYF

D gene: TRBD2
clone size: NA
CDR3 length: 17
J gene: TRBJ2-1
V gene: TRBV5-4
CDR3 DNA: TGTGCCAGCTCCCCTGTCTCTAGAGCGGGAGGGCCAGGTGAGCAGTTCTTC
CDR3 protein: CASSPVSRAGGPGEQFF

D gene: NA
clone size: once
CDR3 length: 15
J gene: TRBJ1-5
V gene: TRBV5-1
CDR3 DNA: TGCGCCAGCAGCTTGGAGGGCGGTCGCAATCAGCCCCAGCATTTT
CDR3 protein: CASSLEGGRNQPQHF

D gene: NA
clone size: NA
CDR3 length: 14
J gene: TRBJ2-5
V gene: TRBV4-2
CDR3 DNA: TGTGCCAGCAGCCAACGGAACCACCAAGAGACCCAGTACTTC
CDR3 protein: CASSQRNHQETQYF

D gene: NA
clone size: NA
CDR3 length: 13
J gene: TRBJ2-1
V gene: TRBV28
CDR3 DNA: TGTGCCAGCAGAAGCGGTCACTACAATGAGCAGTTCTTC
CDR3 protein: CASRSGHYNEQFF

D gene: NA
clone size: NA
CDR3 length: 14
J gene: TRBJ1-4
V gene: TRBV28
CDR3 DNA: TGTGCCAGCATTCCATCCCGGGGAACGGAAAAACTGTTTTTT
CDR3 protein: CASIPSRGTEKLFF

D gene: NA
clone size: NA
CDR3 length: 15
J gene: TRBJ1-5
V gene: TRBV5-6
CDR3 DNA: TGTGCCAGCAACCTGGGAAGGGGTAGCAATCAGCCCCAGCATTTT
CDR3 protein: CASNLGRGSNQPQHF

D gene: TRBD1
clone size: NA
CDR3 length: 16
J gene: TRBJ2-5
V gene: TRBV5-1
CDR3 DNA: TGCGCCAGCAGCTTGGCGGGACAGGGCTCCCGGGAGACCCAGTACTTC
CDR3 protein: CASSLAGQGSRETQYF

D gene: NA
clone size: NA
CDR3 length: 15
J gene: TRBJ1-5
V gene: TRBV5-1
CDR3 DNA: TGCGCCAGCAGCTTGGTGGGGGGCGGCGATCAGCCCCAGCATTTT
CDR3 protein: CASSLVGGGDQPQHF

D gene: NA
clone size: NA
CDR3 length: 15
J gene: TRBJ2-7
V gene: TRBV19
CDR3 DNA: TGTGCCACTTACCTCGGTGGTGGTGACTCCTACGAGCAGTACTTC
CDR3 protein: CATYLGGGDSYEQYF

D gene: TRBD1
clone size: NA
CDR3 length: 17
J gene: TRBJ1-6
V gene: TRBV27
CDR3 DNA: TGTGCCAGCAGTTCCCTAGGCGGGACAGGACTACATTCACCCCTCCACTTT
CDR3 protein: CASSSLGGTGLHSPLHF

D gene: TRBD1
clone size: NA
CDR3 length: 16
J gene: TRBJ2-3
V gene: TRBV5-1
CDR3 DNA: TGCGCCAGCAGCTTGCTAGGGGGCGCGGGCACAGATACGCAGTATTTT
CDR3 protein: CASSLLGGAGTDTQYF

D gene: NA
clone size: NA
CDR3 length: 16
J gene: TRBJ1-3
V gene: TRBV5-1
CDR3 DNA: TGCGCCAGCAGCTTGGATCCCGGGTCCTCTGGAAACACCATATATTTT
CDR3 protein: CASSLDPGSSGNTIYF

D gene: TRBD1
clone size: NA
CDR3 length: 15
J gene: TRBJ2-7
V gene: TRBV5-6
CDR3 DNA: TGTGCCAGCAGCCGAATTGACAGGGGAGGCGACGAGCAGTACTTC
CDR3 protein: CASSRIDRGGDEQYF

D gene: NA
clone size: NA
CDR3 length: 13
J gene: TRBJ2-3
V gene: TRBV7-9
CDR3 DNA: TGTGCCAGCAGCGTCTTCCCGCCAGATACGCAGTATTTT
CDR3 protein: CASSVFPPDTQYF

D gene: TRBD2
clone size: NA
CDR3 length: 18
J gene: TRBJ2-5
V gene: TRBV7-8
CDR3 DNA: TGTGCCAGCAGCTTATCTTTTGGCTGGTCTAGCGGACAAGAGACCCAGTACTTC
CDR3 protein: CASSLSFGWSSGQETQYF

D gene: NA
clone size: NA
CDR3 length: 12
J gene: TRBJ1-4
V gene: TRBV28
CDR3 DNA: TGTGCCAGCAGTTTCTTCCATGAAAAACTGTTTTTT
CDR3 protein: CASSFFHEKLFF

D gene: NA
clone size: NA
CDR3 length: 13
J gene: TRBJ1-1
V gene: TRBV6-5
CDR3 DNA: TGTGCCAGCAGTTACTCTCAGTACACTGAAGCTTTCTTT
CDR3 protein: CASSYSQYTEAFF

D gene: TRBD1
clone size: NA
CDR3 length: 14
J gene: TRBJ2-5
V gene: TRBV10-3
CDR3 DNA: TGTGCCATCAGGCTCGGACAGGGCGTGGAGACCCAGTACTTC
CDR3 protein: CAIRLGQGVETQYF

D gene: NA
clone size: NA
CDR3 length: 11
J gene: TRBJ1-1
V gene: TRBV2
CDR3 DNA: TGTGCCAGCAGTGTACAGGGTGAAGCTTTCTTT
CDR3 protein: CASSVQGEAFF

D gene: TRBD1
clone size: NA
CDR3 length: 15
J gene: TRBJ2-5
V gene: TRBV7-3
CDR3 DNA: TGTGCCAGCAGCCCCGGACAGGGGGCTTGGGGGACCCAGTACTTC
CDR3 protein: CASSPGQGAWGTQYF

D gene: NA
clone size: NA
CDR3 length: 13
J gene: TRBJ2-7
V gene: TRBV29-1
CDR3 DNA: TGCAGCGTTGTGGTCAGTCATTCCTACGAGCAGTACTTC
CDR3 protein: CSVVVSHSYEQYF

D gene: NA
clone size: NA
CDR3 length: 12
J gene: TRBJ2-7
V gene: TRBV5-6
CDR3 DNA: TGTGCCAGCAGCTTCCGGGGGTACGAGCAGTACTTC
CDR3 protein: CASSFRGYEQYF

D gene: NA
clone size: NA
CDR3 length: 14
J gene: TRBJ1-5
V gene: TRBV6-1
CDR3 DNA: TGTGCCAGCACCAGACAGGCTCCTAATCAGCCCCAGCATTTT
CDR3 protein: CASTRQAPNQPQHF

D gene: NA
clone size: NA
CDR3 length: 14
J gene: TRBJ1-2
V gene: TRBV30
CDR3 DNA: TGTGCCTGGAGTGTAAACCCGTTGAGCTATGGCTACACCTTC
CDR3 protein: CAWSVNPLSYGYTF

D gene: NA
clone size: NA
CDR3 length: 16
J gene: TRBJ2-1
V gene: TRBV28
CDR3 DNA: TGTGCCAGCAGCCTTATAACACCGTTCTCCTACAATGAGCAGTTCTTC
CDR3 protein: CASSLITPFSYNEQFF

D gene: NA
clone size: NA
CDR3 length: 14
J gene: TRBJ2-7
V gene: TRBV5-1
CDR3 DNA: TGCGCCAGCAGCCCCGGACCCTCCTCCTACGAGCAGTACTTC
CDR3 protein: CASSPGPSSYEQYF

D gene: NA
clone size: once
CDR3 length: 14
J gene: TRBJ2-7
V gene: TRBV2
CDR3 DNA: TGTGCCAGCAGTGTAACAATGAGCTCCTACGAGCAGTACTTC
CDR3 protein: CASSVTMSSYEQYF

D gene: TRBD1
clone size: NA
CDR3 length: 15
J gene: TRBJ2-5
V gene: TRBV7-6
CDR3 DNA: TGTGCCAGCAGCTTAATAGGGACAGCACAAGAGACCCAGTACTTC
CDR3 protein: CASSLIGTAQETQYF

D gene: NA
clone size: once
CDR3 length: 13
J gene: TRBJ1-2
V gene: TRBV6-6
CDR3 DNA: TGTGCCAGCAGTTATCGGGGGCGATATGGCTACACCTTC
CDR3 protein: CASSYRGRYGYTF

D gene: NA
clone size: NA
CDR3 length: 13
J gene: TRBJ2-5
V gene: TRBV15
CDR3 DNA: TGTGCCACCAGCTTATTCAGGGAGGAGACCCAGTACTTC
CDR3 protein: CATSLFREETQYF

D gene: TRBD2
clone size: NA
CDR3 length: 16
J gene: TRBJ2-7
V gene: TRBV27
CDR3 DNA: TGTGCCAGCAGTCTATTGGGCGGGAGGGCCACCGGGGAGCAGTACTTC
CDR3 protein: CASSLLGGRATGEQYF

D gene: TRBD1
clone size: NA
CDR3 length: 17
J gene: TRBJ1-5
V gene: TRBV18
CDR3 DNA: TGTGCCAGCTCACCACCAACAGGGGGCAGGTACAATCAGCCCCAGCATTTT
CDR3 protein: CASSPPTGGRYNQPQHF

D gene: NA
clone size: NA
CDR3 length: 13
J gene: TRBJ1-1
V gene: TRBV29-1
CDR3 DNA: TGCAGCGTTGAAGGGGGTGGGAACACTGAAGCTTTCTTT
CDR3 protein: CSVEGGGNTEAFF

D gene: NA
clone size: NA
CDR3 length: 13
J gene: TRBJ1-2
V gene: TRBV19
CDR3 DNA: TGTGCCAGTAGCCCCGGGCCCCGTTCTAGCTACACCTTC
CDR3 protein: CASSPGPRSSYTF

D gene: NA
clone size: NA
CDR3 length: 16
J gene: TRBJ2-2
V gene: TRBV4-1
CDR3 DNA: TGCGCCAGCAGCCAAGGGTCCTTACGGCCCACCGGGGAGCTGTTTTTT
CDR3 protein: CASSQGSLRPTGELFF

D gene: TRBD1
clone size: NA
CDR3 length: 13
J gene: TRBJ1-2
V gene: TRBV28
CDR3 DNA: TGTGCCACAACGGGACAGCTTCTCTATGGCTACACCTTC
CDR3 protein: CATTGQLLYGYTF

D gene: TRBD1
clone size: NA
CDR3 length: 15
J gene: TRBJ1-4
V gene: TRBV7-2
CDR3 DNA: TGTGCCAGCAGCTTAGACGGGACAGATAATGAAAAACTGTTTTTT
CDR3 protein: CASSLDGTDNEKLFF

D gene: NA
clone size: NA
CDR3 length: 11
J gene: TRBJ1-2
V gene: TRBV29-1
CDR3 DNA: TGCAGCGTTGAATACAACTATGGCTACACCTTC
CDR3 protein: CSVEYNYGYTF

D gene: NA
clone size: NA
CDR3 length: 16
J gene: TRBJ2-1
V gene: TRBV5-6
CDR3 DNA: TGTGCCAGCAGCTCCCTGGGGGAGGGGGGATACAATGAGCAGTTCTTC
CDR3 protein: CASSSLGEGGYNEQFF

D gene: NA
clone size: NA
CDR3 length: 11
J gene: TRBJ2-3
V gene: TRBV15
CDR3 DNA: TGTGCCACCAGCAGGGATAGGACGCAGTATTTT
CDR3 protein: CATSRDRTQYF

D gene: TRBD1
clone size: NA
CDR3 length: 15
J gene: TRBJ2-1
V gene: TRBV28
CDR3 DNA: TGTGCCAGCAGCAACGCGGGACAGGGACGAAATGAGCAGTTCTTC
CDR3 protein: CASSNAGQGRNEQFF

D gene: NA
clone size: once
CDR3 length: 13
J gene: TRBJ1-4
V gene: TRBV28
CDR3 DNA: TGTGCCAGCAGTCCCTCCGGGTCTGAAAAACTGTTTTTT
CDR3 protein: CASSPSGSEKLFF

D gene: NA
clone size: NA
CDR3 length: 14
J gene: TRBJ1-1
V gene: TRBV6-1
CDR3 DNA: TGTGCCAGCAGTGAAGCGGGGGGGCCCACTGAAGCTTTCTTT
CDR3 protein: CASSEAGGPTEAFF

D gene: TRBD1
clone size: NA
CDR3 length: 17
J gene: TRBJ2-6
V gene: TRBV18
CDR3 DNA: TGTGCCAGCTCACCGAGGACAGGGGTTTCTGGGGCCAACGTCCTGACTTTC
CDR3 protein: CASSPRTGVSGANVLTF

D gene: TRBD2
clone size: NA
CDR3 length: 14
J gene: TRBJ2-1
V gene: TRBV2
CDR3 DNA: TGTGCCAGCAACCTTTTAGCGGGAGTGGGTGAGCAGTTCTTC
CDR3 protein: CASNLLAGVGEQFF

D gene: NA
clone size: NA
CDR3 length: 16
J gene: TRBJ1-4
V gene: TRBV11-2
CDR3 DNA: TGTGCCAGCAGCCATAAAAGTGATGTAACTAATGAAAAACTGTTTTTT
CDR3 protein: CASSHKSDVTNEKLFF

D gene: TRBD1
clone size: NA
CDR3 length: 17
J gene: TRBJ2-1
V gene: TRBV7-9
CDR3 DNA: TGTGCCAGCAGCGCAGGGACAGGGAAGGTTCAGGGCAATGAGCAGTTCTTC
CDR3 protein: CASSAGTGKVQGNEQFF